A selection of T cell receptor beta chains follows, all from one sample in a study of response to subunit inactivated influenza vaccine. In TCRdb, the RT-PCR reads were re-called with MiXCR into one record per CDR3 protein. The sample yields a few hundred thousand distinct CDR3 sequences, 20% to 25% seen once. This specimen consisted of PBMCs from blood, obtained 21 months after vaccination. The receptors were gathered from a man in his fifties or sixties who received an inactivated influenza vaccine. Each CDR3 is given with its conserved first and last residue. The order of the fields is V gene, D gene, clone size, J gene, CDR3 DNA, CDR3 protein. The D gene is left open where the match is weak. For some rows the clone size is stated as once, few or many, or as a class when expanded; others skip it.

v_call: TRBV12-3/TRBV12-4
d_call: NA
clone_size: NA
j_call: TRBJ2-7
cdr3_nt: TGTGCCAGCAGTTTGGACACAGGGCCCTACGAGCAGTACTTC
cdr3_aa: CASSLDTGPYEQYF

v_call: TRBV7-9
d_call: TRBD2
clone_size: NA
j_call: TRBJ2-1
cdr3_nt: TGTGCCAGCAGCTTAATCCCTAGCGGGCGATACAATGAGCAGTTCTTC
cdr3_aa: CASSLIPSGRYNEQFF

v_call: TRBV6-2/TRBV6-3
d_call: NA
clone_size: few
j_call: TRBJ2-5
cdr3_nt: TGTGCCAGCAGTTCTCGAGTGCACCGCGGCCCAAGGAGGGAGACCCAGTACTTC
cdr3_aa: CASSSRVHRGPRRETQYF

v_call: TRBV20-1
d_call: NA
clone_size: few
j_call: TRBJ2-7
cdr3_nt: TGCAGTGCTAGAGCCGCGGCAAATGAGCAGTACTTC
cdr3_aa: CSARAAANEQYF

v_call: TRBV4-3
d_call: NA
clone_size: few
j_call: TRBJ1-6
cdr3_nt: TGCGCCAGCAGCCAAGATCGGGCAGGGGAGTCACCCCTCCACTTT
cdr3_aa: CASSQDRAGESPLHF

v_call: TRBV12-3/TRBV12-4
d_call: TRBD1
clone_size: few
j_call: TRBJ1-1
cdr3_nt: TGTGCCAGCAGTCCCCGGACAGGCTCTACTATTGCTTTCTTT
cdr3_aa: CASSPRTGSTIAFF

v_call: TRBV28
d_call: TRBD2
clone_size: few
j_call: TRBJ2-3
cdr3_nt: TGTGCCAGCTCTCCGGGGGGGTTAGATACGCAGTATTTT
cdr3_aa: CASSPGGLDTQYF

v_call: TRBV7-6
d_call: NA
clone_size: many
j_call: TRBJ1-5
cdr3_nt: TGTGCCAGCAGCTTAGGGCCCCCGGGGATATTGAGCAATCAGCCCCAGCATTTT
cdr3_aa: CASSLGPPGILSNQPQHF

v_call: TRBV12-3/TRBV12-4
d_call: NA
clone_size: many
j_call: TRBJ1-5
cdr3_nt: TGTGCCAGCACTAGGGGCGGGGGCTCCCTTTTAAATCAGCCCCAGCATTTT
cdr3_aa: CASTRGGGSLLNQPQHF

v_call: TRBV28
d_call: TRBD1
clone_size: few
j_call: TRBJ1-1
cdr3_nt: TGTGCCAGCAGGTCAACAGGGGCGAAGATGAACACTGAAGCTTTCTTT
cdr3_aa: CASRSTGAKMNTEAFF

v_call: TRBV20-1
d_call: NA
clone_size: many
j_call: TRBJ1-5
cdr3_nt: TGCAGTGCCAAGATTTCTAGCAATCAGCCCCAGCATTTT
cdr3_aa: CSAKISSNQPQHF

v_call: TRBV5-6
d_call: NA
clone_size: few
j_call: TRBJ2-7
cdr3_nt: TGTGCCAGCAAACGACCCCAGGTAGGCCAGAAGGCTTCCTACGAGCAGTACTTC
cdr3_aa: CASKRPQVGQKASYEQYF

v_call: TRBV28
d_call: NA
clone_size: NA
j_call: TRBJ1-2
cdr3_nt: TGTGCCAGCAGTTCCTTCGTACAGGGCTACACCTTC
cdr3_aa: CASSSFVQGYTF

v_call: TRBV7-2
d_call: NA
clone_size: many
j_call: TRBJ1-2
cdr3_nt: TGTGCCAGCACCGGGTCGATTAACTATGGCTACACCTTC
cdr3_aa: CASTGSINYGYTF

v_call: TRBV5-6
d_call: TRBD2
clone_size: few
j_call: TRBJ2-5
cdr3_nt: TGTGCCAGCAGCTTTTCCGGGAGGGCCTTGGAGACCCAGTACTTC
cdr3_aa: CASSFSGRALETQYF

v_call: TRBV10-1
d_call: TRBD1
clone_size: NA
j_call: TRBJ1-4
cdr3_nt: TGCGCCAGCAGTCGGGACAGGGGGATGAAACTGTTTTTT
cdr3_aa: CASSRDRGMKLFF

v_call: TRBV10-3
d_call: NA
clone_size: few
j_call: TRBJ1-1
cdr3_nt: TGTGCCATCAGTGTGAGGTCTGATACTGAAGCTTTCTTT
cdr3_aa: CAISVRSDTEAFF

v_call: TRBV9
d_call: TRBD1
clone_size: few
j_call: TRBJ1-3
cdr3_nt: TGTGCCAGCAGCCCAAATCCAGGGGGGGGCTCTGGAAACACCATATATTTT
cdr3_aa: CASSPNPGGGSGNTIYF

v_call: TRBV6-1
d_call: NA
clone_size: NA
j_call: TRBJ1-6
cdr3_nt: TGTGCCAGCAGGGGACGGTTTAATTCACCCCTCCACTTT
cdr3_aa: CASRGRFNSPLHF

v_call: TRBV4-2
d_call: NA
clone_size: few
j_call: TRBJ2-2
cdr3_nt: TGTGCCAGCAGCCAAGGTTATTACTCTCGCCAAAGCACCGGGGAGCTGTTTTTT
cdr3_aa: CASSQGYYSRQSTGELFF

v_call: TRBV2
d_call: TRBD2
clone_size: NA
j_call: TRBJ2-5
cdr3_nt: TGTGCCAGCAGTGGTATGAAAAAAACTAGCGGAGCCGGACGTGAGACCCAGTACTTC
cdr3_aa: CASSGMKKTSGAGRETQYF

v_call: TRBV4-3
d_call: TRBD1
clone_size: few
j_call: TRBJ1-2
cdr3_nt: TGCGCCAGCAGCCCAAGACAGGGTCTTGGCTACACCTTC
cdr3_aa: CASSPRQGLGYTF

v_call: TRBV5-6
d_call: NA
clone_size: few
j_call: TRBJ1-4
cdr3_nt: TGTGCCAGCAGCGATGGGGGCCCGGGGCTGTTTTTT
cdr3_aa: CASSDGGPGLFF

v_call: TRBV11-3
d_call: TRBD1
clone_size: few
j_call: TRBJ1-1
cdr3_nt: TGTGCCAGCAGCGACAGGGCGAACACTGAAGCTTTCTTT
cdr3_aa: CASSDRANTEAFF

v_call: TRBV20-1
d_call: TRBD1
clone_size: few
j_call: TRBJ1-6
cdr3_nt: TGCAGTGCTAGGGATAATGGGGACAGGGGATGGTACTCACCCCTCCACTTT
cdr3_aa: CSARDNGDRGWYSPLHF

v_call: TRBV6-5
d_call: NA
clone_size: many
j_call: TRBJ1-2
cdr3_nt: TGTGCCAGCAGAGGGCAAACTCGTGGCTACACCTTC
cdr3_aa: CASRGQTRGYTF

v_call: TRBV11-2
d_call: NA
clone_size: few
j_call: TRBJ1-2
cdr3_nt: TGTGCCAGCAGCTCAATGTTACAGGGTTACGGCTACACCTTC
cdr3_aa: CASSSMLQGYGYTF

v_call: TRBV5-4
d_call: TRBD2
clone_size: NA
j_call: TRBJ2-7
cdr3_nt: TGTGCCAGCAGCTTGGCCAGCGGGGCCTTAAACGAGCAGTACTTC
cdr3_aa: CASSLASGALNEQYF

v_call: TRBV20-1
d_call: NA
clone_size: few
j_call: TRBJ1-5
cdr3_nt: TGCAGTGCTAGGATGGAGTATAGCAATCAGCCCCAGCATTTT
cdr3_aa: CSARMEYSNQPQHF